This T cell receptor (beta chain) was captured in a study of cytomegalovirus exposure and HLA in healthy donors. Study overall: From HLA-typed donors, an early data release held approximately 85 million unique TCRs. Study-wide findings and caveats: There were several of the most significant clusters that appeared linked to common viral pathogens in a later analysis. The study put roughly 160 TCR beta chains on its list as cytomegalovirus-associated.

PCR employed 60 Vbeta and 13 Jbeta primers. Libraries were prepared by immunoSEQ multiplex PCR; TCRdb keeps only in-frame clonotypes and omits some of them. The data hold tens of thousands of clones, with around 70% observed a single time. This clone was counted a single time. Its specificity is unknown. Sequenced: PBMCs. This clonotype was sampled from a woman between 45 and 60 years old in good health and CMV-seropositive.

The CDR3 DNA reads as TGCGCCAGCAGCTTGGCAGGGACTGGAAACACCATATATTTT. This sequence encodes CASSLAGTGNTIYF. The chain recombines TRBV5-1 with TRBJ1-3; tentative D call: TRBD1 (5 bases). V was cut by 0 bases and J by 2 bases, with 6 bases left in between. This CDR3 comprises 14 residues. CDR1 is SGHRS and CDR2 is YFSETQ in the germline V gene.